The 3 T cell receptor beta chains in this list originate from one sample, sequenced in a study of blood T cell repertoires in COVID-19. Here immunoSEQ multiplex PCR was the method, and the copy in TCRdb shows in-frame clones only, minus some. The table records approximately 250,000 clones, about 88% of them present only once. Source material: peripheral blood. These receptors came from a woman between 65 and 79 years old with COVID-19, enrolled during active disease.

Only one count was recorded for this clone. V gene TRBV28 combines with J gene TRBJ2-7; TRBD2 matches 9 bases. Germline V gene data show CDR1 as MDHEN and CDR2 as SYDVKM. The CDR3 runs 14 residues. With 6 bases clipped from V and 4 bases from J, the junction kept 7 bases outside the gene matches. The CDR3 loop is CASRYSGGSYEQYF. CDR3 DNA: TGTGCCAGCAGGTATAGCGGGGGCTCTTACGAGCAGTACTTC.

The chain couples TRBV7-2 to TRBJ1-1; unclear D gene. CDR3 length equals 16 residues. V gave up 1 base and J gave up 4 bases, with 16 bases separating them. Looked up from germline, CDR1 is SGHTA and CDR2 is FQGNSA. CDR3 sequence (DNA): TGTGCCAGCAGCTTAGGCGGAACAACCGGGAGCACTGAAGCTTTCTTT. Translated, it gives CASSLGGTTGSTEAFF.

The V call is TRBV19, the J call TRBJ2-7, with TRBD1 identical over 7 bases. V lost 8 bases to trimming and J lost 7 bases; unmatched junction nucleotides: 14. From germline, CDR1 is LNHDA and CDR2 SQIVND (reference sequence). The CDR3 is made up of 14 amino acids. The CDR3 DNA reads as TGTGCCAGTTCTCAATTGAAGGGGGCAAGGGAGCAGTACTTC. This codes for CASSQLKGAREQYF.